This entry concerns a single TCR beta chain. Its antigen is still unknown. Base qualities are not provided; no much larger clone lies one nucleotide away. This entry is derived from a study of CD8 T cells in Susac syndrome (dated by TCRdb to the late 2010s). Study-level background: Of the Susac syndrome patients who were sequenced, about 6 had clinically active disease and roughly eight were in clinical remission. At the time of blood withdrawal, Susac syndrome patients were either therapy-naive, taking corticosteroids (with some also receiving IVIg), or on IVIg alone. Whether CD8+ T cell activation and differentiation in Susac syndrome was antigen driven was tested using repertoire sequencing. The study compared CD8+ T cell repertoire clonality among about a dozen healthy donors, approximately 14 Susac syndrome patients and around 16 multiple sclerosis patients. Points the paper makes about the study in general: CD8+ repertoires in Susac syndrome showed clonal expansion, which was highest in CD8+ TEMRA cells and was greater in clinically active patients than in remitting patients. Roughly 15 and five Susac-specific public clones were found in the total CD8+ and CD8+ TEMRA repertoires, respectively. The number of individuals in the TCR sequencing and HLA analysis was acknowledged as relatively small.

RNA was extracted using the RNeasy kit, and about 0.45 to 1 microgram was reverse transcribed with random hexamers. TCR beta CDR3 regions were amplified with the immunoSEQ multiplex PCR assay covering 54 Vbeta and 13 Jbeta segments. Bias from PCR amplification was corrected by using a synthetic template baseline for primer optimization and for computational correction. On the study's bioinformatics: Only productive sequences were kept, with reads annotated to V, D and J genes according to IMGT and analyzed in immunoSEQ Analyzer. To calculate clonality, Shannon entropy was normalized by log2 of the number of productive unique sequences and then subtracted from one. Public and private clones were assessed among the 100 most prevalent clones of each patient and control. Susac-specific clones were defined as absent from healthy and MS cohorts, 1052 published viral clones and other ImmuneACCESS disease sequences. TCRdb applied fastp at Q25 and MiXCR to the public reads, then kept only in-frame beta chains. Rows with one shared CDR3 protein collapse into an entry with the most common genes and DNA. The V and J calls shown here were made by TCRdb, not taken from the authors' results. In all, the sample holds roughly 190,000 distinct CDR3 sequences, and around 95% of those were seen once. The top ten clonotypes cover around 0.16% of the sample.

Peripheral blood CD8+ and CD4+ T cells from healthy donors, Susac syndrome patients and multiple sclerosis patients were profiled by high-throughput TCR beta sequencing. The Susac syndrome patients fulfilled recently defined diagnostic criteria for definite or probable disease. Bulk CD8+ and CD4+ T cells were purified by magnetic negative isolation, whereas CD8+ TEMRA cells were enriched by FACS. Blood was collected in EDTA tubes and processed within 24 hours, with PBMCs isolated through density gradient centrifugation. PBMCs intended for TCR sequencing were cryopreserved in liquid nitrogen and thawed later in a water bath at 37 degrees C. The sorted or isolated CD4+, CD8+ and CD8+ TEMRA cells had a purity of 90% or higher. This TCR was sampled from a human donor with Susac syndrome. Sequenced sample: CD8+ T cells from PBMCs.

The DNA sequence follows: TGTGCCAGCAGTGTCGAGGGCCTAACGGGTAATGAGCAGTTCTTC. The resulting protein is CASSVEGLTGNEQFF. Rearrangement joined TRBV2 to TRBJ2-1, and possibly TRBD2, on 5 matching bases. V is cut by 4 bases and J by 7 bases, and the space between the germline ends is 17 bases. CDR1 is given as SNHLY and CDR2 as FYNNEI, both from the germline V gene. The CDR3 covers 15 residues, taking in both the cysteine and the phenylalanine. Here the CDR3 DNA is all that survives: 45 bases in frame from base 1.